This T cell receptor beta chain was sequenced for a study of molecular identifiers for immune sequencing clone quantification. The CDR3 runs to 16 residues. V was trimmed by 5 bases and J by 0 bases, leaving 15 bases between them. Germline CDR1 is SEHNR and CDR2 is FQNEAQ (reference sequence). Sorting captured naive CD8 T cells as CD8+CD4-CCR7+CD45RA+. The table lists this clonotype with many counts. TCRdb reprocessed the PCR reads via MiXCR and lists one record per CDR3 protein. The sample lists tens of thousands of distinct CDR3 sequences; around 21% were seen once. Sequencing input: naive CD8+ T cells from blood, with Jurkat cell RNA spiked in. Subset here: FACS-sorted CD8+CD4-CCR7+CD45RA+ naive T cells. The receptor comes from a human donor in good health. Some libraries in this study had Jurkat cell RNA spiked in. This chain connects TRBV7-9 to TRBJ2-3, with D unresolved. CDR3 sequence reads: CASSDRRIASTDTQYF. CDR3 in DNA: TGTGCCAGCAGCGACCGCAGGATTGCTAGCACAGATACGCAGTATTTT.